A single sample is the source of the 6 T cell receptor beta chains below, sequenced in a study of glioma-infiltrating T cells. The iRepertoire nested amplicon-rescue multiplex PCR amplified TCR alpha and beta CDR3s from RNA. MiXCR, applied by TCRdb to the multiplex PCR reads, yields one record per CDR3 protein. Of about 130,000 distinct CDR3 sequences listed, about 22% are singletons. What was sequenced was glioma tissue, nonneoplastic brain tissue, or PBMCs (not recorded which). Every receptor here comes from a human donor with low-grade glioma or glioblastoma, undergoing nonglioma brain surgery, or in good health (not recorded which).

The genes are TRBV5-1 and TRBJ2-3; D ambiguous. There are 15 residues in the CDR3. Per germline, CDR1 SGHRS and CDR2 YFSETQ. V was shortened by 3 bases and J by 0 bases, with 11 bases between the two germline ends. This chain's CDR3 is CASSSAGTSTDTQYF. The DNA for the CDR3 is TGCGCCAGCAGCTCGGCCGGTACTAGCACAGATACGCAGTATTTT. The full variable domain, in which reference TRBV5-1 and TRBJ2-3 provide the parts outside the CDR3, is KAGVTQTPRYLIKTRGQQVTLSCSPISGHRSVSWYQQTPGQGLQFLFEYFSETQRNKGNFPGRFSGRQFSNSRSEMNVSTLELGDSALYLCASSSAGTSTDTQYFGPGTRLTVL.

This clonotype was detected a few times. The J gene is TRBJ2-5, the V gene TRBV5-4; 9 bases align to TRBD2. CDR1 SGHNT and CDR2 YYREEE come from the germline V gene (reference sequence). V shed 0 bases, J shed 4 bases, and the junction held 4 bases outside the gene matches. The CDR3 extends over 15 amino acids. The CDR3 bases are TGTGCCAGCAGCTTGGCTAGCGGGGTAGGAGAGACCCAGTACTTC. Protein product: CASSLASGVGETQYF.

This clonotype has ten or more counts. This chain uses TRBV15 with TRBJ1-2; possibly TRBD1 for D (5 bases). This CDR3 has 14 amino acids. V shed 1 base and J shed 6 bases, with 12 bases lying between them. Germline V gives CDR1 LNHNV, CDR2 YYDKDF (reference sequence). The CDR3 region is CATSRVEDNHGYTF. The CDR3 DNA follows: TGTGCCACCAGCAGAGTCGAGGACAATCATGGCTACACCTTC.

V usage is TRBV6-1 and J usage is TRBJ1-2; D is undetermined. The CDR3 runs to 12 residues. Trimming pared 8 bases from V and 7 bases from J, leaving 14 bases between. The germline V gene encodes CDR1 MNHNS and CDR2 SASEGT. The CDR3: CASRPTLSGYTF. DNA of the CDR3: TGTGCCAGCCGACCGACACTCTCTGGCTACACCTTC.

In regard to this clonotype: A read error may account for a junction end that differs from germline. The V and J genes are TRBV7-2 and TRBJ2-3, with D unclear. This CDR3 comprises 15 residues. Per the germline V gene, CDR1 is SGHTA and CDR2 is FQGNSA. This chain's CDR3 is CASSSRVVNTDKQYF. The CDR3 coding sequence is TGTGCCAGCAGCTCTCGGGTAGTGAACACAGATAAGCAGTATTTT.

The sample holds one count of this clonotype. One end of the junction varies from germline; a read error may be responsible. The V gene is TRBV14, the J gene TRBJ1-3, with a weak D call TRBD1 (5 bases). The CDR3 covers 15 residues. Germline V CDR1 and CDR2: SGHDN, FVKESK. The CDR3 sequence: CASSQARGAGNTIYF. The CDR3 DNA follows: TGCGCCAGCAGCCAGGCGAGGGGTGCTGGAAACACCATATATTTT.